Below, 18 T cell receptor beta chains from the same sample are listed, as sequenced in a study of Ad26.COV2.S vaccination and SARS-CoV-2 variants. The protocol was immunoSEQ multiplex PCR, while the TCRdb copy is restricted to in-frame clones and leaves out a portion. In the table there are roughly 180,000 clones, around 88% of which are singletons. The sequenced sample was peripheral blood, obtained after recovery from COVID-19. These receptors were collected from a human donor who had recovered from COVID-19.

This clone was seen more than once but under ten times. The V gene is TRBV21-1, the J gene TRBJ2-5; the table assigns TRBD1, which was not confirmed against the DNA. TRBV21-1 is designated a pseudogene. The CDR3 loop spans 15 amino acids. CDR3 in amino acids: CASSKDRGSGETQYF. CDR3 coding DNA: TGTGCCAGCAGCAAGGACAGGGGATCGGGAGAGACCCAGTACTTC.

The chain couples TRBV9 to TRBJ2-5; D gene uncertain. The CDR3 is 13 residues long. The V and J ends lost 0 bases and 3 bases respectively, with 6 bases between them. Germline CDR1 and CDR2: SGDLS and YYNGEE. The CDR3, as DNA: TGTGCCAGCAGCGTAGGGCAGAAAGAGACCCAGTACTTC. Translation gives CASSVGQKETQYF.

The V call is TRBV3-1 (or the pseudogene TRBV3-2), the J call TRBJ2-1; 7 bases fit TRBD1. The CDR3 spans 16 residues. Germline CDR1 LGHDT, CDR2 YNNKEL (reference sequence). The junction had 4 bases not matched to a gene; V was cut back by 0 bases and J by 2 bases. CDR3 amino acids: CASSQEGGGTYNEQFF. As DNA, the CDR3 is TGTGCCAGCAGCCAAGAAGGGGGCGGTACCTACAATGAGCAGTTCTTC.

The chain combines TRBV18 with TRBJ2-1, with TRBD1 as a possible D gene (6 bases). The CDR3 runs to 15 residues. CDR1 is KGHSH and CDR2 is LQKENI in the germline V gene. V was cut by 1 base and J by 4 bases, with 11 bases left in between. CDR3: CASSPLTGLYNEQFF. The CDR3 coding sequence is TGTGCCAGCTCACCACTAACAGGGCTATACAATGAGCAGTTCTTC.

The chain is built from TRBV10-3 and TRBJ2-3; TRBD2 matches 8 bases. The CDR3 covers 13 residues. J lost 4 bases, V lost 7 bases, and 4 bases had no gene match. The germline V gene encodes CDR1 ENHRY and CDR2 SYGVKD. CDR3: CAIKSGSADTQYF. CDR3 bases: TGTGCCATCAAGAGCGGGAGCGCAGATACGCAGTATTTT.

The chain couples TRBV29-1 to TRBJ1-3; TRBD1 agrees at 9 bases. The V segment lost 0 bases and the J segment 16 bases; nucleotides outside the gene matches: 4. Germline CDR1 is SQVTM and CDR2 is ANQGSEA. The CDR3 contains 11 residues. The CDR3 bases are TGCAGCGTTGAAGATCAAGGGACAGGGTATTTT. Translation: CSVEDQGTGYF.

This clone was seen only once. J is TRBJ2-3 and V is TRBV24-1; possibly TRBD1 or TRBD2 for D (5 bases each). Trimming shortened V by 6 bases and J by 8 bases, and 8 bases separated the two germline ends. The germline gives CDR1 KGHDR, CDR2 SFDVKD. CDR3 length: 11 amino acids. The CDR3 nucleotides read TGTGCCACCAGTCTCGGGACTACGCAGTATTTT. It yields the protein CATSLGTTQYF.

The chain links TRBV15 to TRBJ2-4; perhaps TRBD1 as D (6 bases). V gave up 4 bases and J gave up 12 bases, with 19 bases separating them. Germline CDR1 is LNHNV and CDR2 is YYDKDF (reference sequence). The CDR3 sequence is 14 residues long. This CDR3 reads CATSKPTTGTGQYF. The CDR3 DNA is TGTGCCACCAGCAAGCCAACCACAGGGACGGGTCAGTACTTC.

The chain employs TRBV5-4 and TRBJ1-2; a weak D match, TRBD1 (6 bases). This CDR3 comprises 13 residues. Trimming cost V 5 bases and J 6 bases, with 14 bases left between them. Germline-derived CDR1 and CDR2 are SGHNT and YYREEE (reference sequence). The CDR3, as DNA: TGTGCCAGCAGGGGGTGGGACAACCATGGCTACACCTTC. Its translation: CASRGWDNHGYTF. The whole variable domain, filled in from reference TRBV5-4 and TRBJ1-2, reads ETGVTQSPTHLIKTRGQQVTLRCSSQSGHNTVSWYQQALGQGPQFIFQYYREEENGRGNFPPRFSGLQFPNYSSELNVNALELDDSALYLCASRGWDNHGYTFGSGTRLTVV.

In regard to this clone: The junction and the germline gene differ at one end; a read error may be behind it. This chain connects TRBV15 to TRBJ1-3, with 9 nucleotides matching TRBD1. Germline V gene data show CDR1 as LNHNV and CDR2 as YYDKDF (reference sequence). The CDR3 consists of 13 residues. As DNA, the CDR3 is TGTGCCACCAGCAGTAACACCGGACAGGGGACCCATTTT. Residues: CATSSNTGQGTHF.

The genes are TRBV4-1 and TRBJ2-5; D is possibly TRBD1 (5 bases). The germline CDR1 and CDR2 sequences are MGHRA and YSYEKL. The CDR3 spans 16 residues. Trimming pared 0 bases from V and 5 bases from J, leaving 16 bases between. The DNA for the CDR3 is TGCGCCAGCAGCCAAGAGGGTGAAGGGGTGGCGGAGACCCAGTACTTC. Amino acid sequence: CASSQEGEGVAETQYF.

This chain connects TRBV20-1 to TRBJ1-4; TRBD1 might be the D (6 bases). CDR1 is DFQATT, CDR2 SNEGSKA, per germline (reference sequence). With 6 bases removed from V and 13 bases from J, the gap between germline ends came to 15 bases. The CDR3 spans 11 residues. This CDR3 is CSAPTGARLFF. The CDR3 DNA sequence: TGCAGTGCGCCGACAGGAGCTAGACTGTTTTTT.

J is TRBJ1-1 and V is TRBV7-9, with a possible D match to TRBD1 (5 bases). CDR3 size: 11 residues. The germline V gene has CDR1 SEHNR and CDR2 FQNEAQ (reference sequence). V was pared by 11 bases and J by 2 bases, with 9 bases between. CDR3 DNA: TGTGCCGGGGGGGGTAACACTGAAGCTTTCTTT. Translating it yields CAGGGNTEAFF. The full variable domain, rest sourced from reference TRBV7-9 and TRBJ1-1, is DTGVSQNPRHKITKRGQNVTFRCDPISEHNRLYWYRQTLGQGPEFLTYFQNEAQLEKSRLLSDRFSAERPKGSFSTLEIQRTEQGDSAMYLCAGGGNTEAFFGQGTRLTVV.

The chain combines TRBV9 with TRBJ1-5; 7 bases align to TRBD1. Trimming removed 3 bases from V and 1 base from J; junction bases left unmatched: 10. The CDR3 totals 17 residues. Germline values: CDR1 SGDLS, CDR2 YYNGEE. DNA for the CDR3: TGTGCCAGCAGCGCCAAGGACAGGCCCACCAGCAATCAGCCCCAGCATTTT. Encoded protein: CASSAKDRPTSNQPQHF.

The rearrangement uses TRBV27 and TRBJ2-1; 7 nucleotides align to TRBD2. The ends lost 4 bases at V and 9 bases at J; junction bases unmatched: 6. Germline CDR1 and CDR2: MNHEY and SMNVEV (reference sequence). The CDR3 contains 13 residues. The CDR3 coding sequence is TGTGCCAGCAGTTATGTAGCGGGCAGTGAGCAGTTCTTC. Amino acids: CASSYVAGSEQFF.

V gene TRBV11-1 combines with J gene TRBJ2-7; D gene unclear. This CDR3 comprises 13 residues. Per the germline V gene, CDR1 is SGHAT and CDR2 is FQDESV (reference sequence). The V and J ends lost 3 bases and 4 bases respectively, with 10 bases between them. The CDR3 DNA reads as TGTGCCAGCAGCTTCACCTCGGGTTACGAGCAGTACTTC. Its translation: CASSFTSGYEQYF. The complete variable domain, with remaining parts taken from reference TRBV11-1 and TRBJ2-7, reads EAEVAQSPRYKITEKSQAVAFWCDPISGHATLYWYRQILGQGPELLVQFQDESVVDDSQLPKDRFSAERLKGVDSTLKIQPAELGDSAMYLCASSFTSGYEQYFGPGTRLTVT.

V gene TRBV6-5 combines with J gene TRBJ1-5; D uncertain. This CDR3 comprises 13 residues. CDR1 is MNHEY, CDR2 SVGAGI, per germline. V dropped 6 bases and J dropped 0 bases, with 6 bases sitting between them. The CDR3 DNA reads TGTGCCAGCAGCCTCAATAGCAATCAGCCCCAGCATTTT. This translates into CASSLNSNQPQHF.

The chain has TRBV6-4 and TRBJ1-2, with D possibly TRBD1 on 6 matching bases. The V end was cut by 4 bases, the J end by 4 bases, with 16 bases between. This CDR3 has 15 residues. Looked up from germline, CDR1 is MRHNA and CDR2 is SNTAGT. CDR3: CASSGSPGEGYGYTF. The CDR3 nucleotides are TGTGCCAGCAGTGGCTCCCCAGGGGAGGGCTATGGCTACACCTTC.